A selection of T cell receptor beta chains follows, all from one sample in a study of lymphopenia after photon versus proton radiotherapy. Sequencing used immunoSEQ multiplex PCR; TCRdb keeps in-frame clones, though not all of them. The sample has roughly 32,000 clones; 94% are singletons. The sample consisted of peripheral blood, taken from a patient treated with photon-based radiotherapy. All receptors come from a woman in her 50s with cholangiocarcinoma. CDR3s include the opening cysteine and the closing phenylalanine or tryptophan. D genes are given only for firm matches. The size field is filled for only some rows; it gives once, few, many or a size class.

CDR3aa	CDR3nt	abundance	d_gene	j_gene	v_gene
CASSQVHGTEAFF	TGTGCCAGCAGCCAAGTTCATGGCACTGAAGCTTTCTTT	.	.	TRBJ1-1	TRBV14
CASSLGDSNTEAFF	TGTGCCAGCAGCTTAGGGGACAGTAACACTGAAGCTTTCTTT	.	TRBD1	TRBJ1-1	TRBV7-6
CASSQLRDPKGYTF	TGCGCCAGCAGCCAACTCCGGGATCCGAAAGGCTACACCTTC	.	.	TRBJ1-2	TRBV4-1
CASSPGRNTGELFF	TGTGCCAGCAGCCCAGGACGGAACACCGGGGAGCTGTTTTTT	.	.	TRBJ2-2	TRBV6-4
CASSARAGPGLNGYTF	TGTGCCAGCAGCGCCCGGGCCGGCCCGGGACTCAATGGCTACACCTTC	.	.	TRBJ1-2	TRBV9
CASRGVTDTQYF	TGTGCCAGCAGGGGGGTCACAGATACGCAGTATTTT	.	.	TRBJ2-3	TRBV5-6
CASSSPGLGAGELFF	TGTGCCAGCAGTTCGCCGGGACTAGGGGCCGGGGAGCTGTTTTTT	.	TRBD2	TRBJ2-2	TRBV6-5
CGSGLAPIQPQHF	TGTGGGAGCGGGTTAGCCCCCATTCAGCCCCAGCATTTT	.	.	TRBJ1-5	TRBV28
CASSSGQGARGNSPLHF	TGCGCCAGCAGCAGCGGACAGGGGGCGCGGGGTAATTCACCCCTCCACTTT	.	TRBD1	TRBJ1-6	TRBV5-1
CASSLGQGWANEKLFF	TGTGCCAGCAGCTTAGGACAGGGGTGGGCTAATGAAAAACTGTTTTTT	once	TRBD1	TRBJ1-4	TRBV7-8
CASSLGVDRVNYGYTF	TGTGCCAGCAGCTTAGGGGTGGACAGGGTCAACTATGGCTACACCTTC	.	TRBD1	TRBJ1-2	TRBV7-9
CASSFGQGLVYGYTF	TGTGCCAGCAGCTTCGGACAGGGTCTGGTCTATGGCTACACCTTC	.	TRBD1	TRBJ1-2	TRBV5-6
CASSPYRGRNTEAFF	TGTGCCAGTTCGCCCTATCGTGGGCGTAACACTGAAGCTTTCTTT	.	.	TRBJ1-1	TRBV5-4
CASSGAILAGATFPYEQYF	TGTGCCAGCAGCGGAGCCATACTAGCGGGGGCCACTTTTCCCTACGAGCAGTACTTC	.	TRBD2	TRBJ2-7	TRBV7-9
CASSPKEGRGDTQYF	TGTGCCAGCAGCCCCAAGGAGGGACGGGGAGATACGCAGTATTTT	.	.	TRBJ2-3	TRBV9
CASSLVGPGGTGELFF	TGTGCCAGCAGCTTAGTGGGGCCCGGGGGCACCGGGGAGCTGTTTTTT	.	.	TRBJ2-2	TRBV5-4
CASSVSSNQPQHF	TGTGCCAGCAGCGTAAGTAGCAATCAGCCCCAGCATTTT	.	.	TRBJ1-5	TRBV9
CASSQEPSYGYTF	TGCGCCAGCAGCCAAGAACCAAGTTATGGCTACACCTTC	.	.	TRBJ1-2	TRBV4-3
CASSLDGDGYQPQHF	TGTGCCAGCAGCTTAGACGGCGACGGATATCAGCCCCAGCATTTT	.	.	TRBJ1-5	TRBV7-2
CAIRSSGQLITDTQYF	TGTGCCATCAGATCCTCAGGACAGCTAATAACAGATACGCAGTATTTT	once	.	TRBJ2-3	TRBV10-3
CASSLWPSAGDSPLHF	TGTGCCAGCAGCCTATGGCCCTCCGCCGGGGATTCACCCCTCCACTTT	.	.	TRBJ1-6	TRBV11-2
CASSLALGQGVGAFF	TGCGCCAGCAGCTTGGCCTTGGGACAGGGTGTTGGAGCTTTCTTT	.	TRBD1	TRBJ1-1	TRBV5-1